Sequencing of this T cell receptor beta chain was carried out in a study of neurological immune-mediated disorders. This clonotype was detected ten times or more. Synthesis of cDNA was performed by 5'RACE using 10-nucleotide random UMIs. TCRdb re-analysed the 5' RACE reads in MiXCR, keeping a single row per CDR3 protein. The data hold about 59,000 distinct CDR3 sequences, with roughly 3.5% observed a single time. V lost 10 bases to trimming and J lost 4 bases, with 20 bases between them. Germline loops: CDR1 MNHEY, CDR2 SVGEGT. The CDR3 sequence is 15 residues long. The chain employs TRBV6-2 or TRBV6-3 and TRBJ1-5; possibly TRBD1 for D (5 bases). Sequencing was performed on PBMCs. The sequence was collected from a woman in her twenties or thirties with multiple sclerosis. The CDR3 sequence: CATLSTAGGNQPQHF. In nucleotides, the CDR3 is TGTGCCACCTTAAGCACGGCGGGGGGGAATCAGCCCCAGCATTTT.